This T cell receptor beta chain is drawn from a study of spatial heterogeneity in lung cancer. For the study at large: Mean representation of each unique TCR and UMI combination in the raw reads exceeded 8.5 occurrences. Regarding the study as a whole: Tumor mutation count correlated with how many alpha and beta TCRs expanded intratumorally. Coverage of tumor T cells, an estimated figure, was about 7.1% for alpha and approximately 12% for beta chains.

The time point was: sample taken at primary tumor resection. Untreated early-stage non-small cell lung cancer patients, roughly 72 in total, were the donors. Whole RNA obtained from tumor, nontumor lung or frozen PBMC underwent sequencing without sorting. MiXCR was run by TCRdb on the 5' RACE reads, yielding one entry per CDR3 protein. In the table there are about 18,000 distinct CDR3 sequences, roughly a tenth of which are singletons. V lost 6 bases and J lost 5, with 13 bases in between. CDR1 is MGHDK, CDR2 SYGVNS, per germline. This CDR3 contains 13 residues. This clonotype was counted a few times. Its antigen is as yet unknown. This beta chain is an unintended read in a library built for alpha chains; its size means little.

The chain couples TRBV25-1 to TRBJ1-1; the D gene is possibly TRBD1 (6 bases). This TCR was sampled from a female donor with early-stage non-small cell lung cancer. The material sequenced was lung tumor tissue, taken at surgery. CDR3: CASRPQGETEAFF. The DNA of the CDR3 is TGTGCCAGCAGGCCACAGGGCGAGACTGAAGCTTTCTTT.